This T cell receptor beta chain came from a study of OX40 agonist ivuxolimab in advanced cancers. Study-wide results and limits: Relative to CD4+, CD8+ T cells held more expanded clones on average.

TCRdb's copy holds only in-frame clones and misses some; the assay was immunoSEQ multiplex PCR. In the table there are under 70,000 clones, around 83% of which are singletons. The CDR3 has 16 residues. Germline CDR1 is LNHDA and CDR2 is SQIVND (reference sequence). Trimming left V 1 base short and J 1 base short, with 13 bases between. Comment on this clone: As yet, its antigen is unknown.

The receptor was derived from an adult with an advanced solid tumor such as melanoma, head and neck, liver or kidney cancer. The specimen was CD4+ or CD8+ T cells sorted from blood, collected in a trial of the OX40 agonist ivuxolimab. The gene calls are TRBV19 and TRBJ1-1, with D unclear. The CDR3 region has the DNA TGTGCCAGTAGTATAGGTGGGAGACTGACGAACACTGAAGCTTTCTTT. It encodes CASSIGGRLTNTEAFF. The variable domain in full, with the rest retrieved from reference TRBV19 and TRBJ1-1, is DGGITQSPKYLFRKEGQNVTLSCEQNLNHDAMYWYRQDPGQGLRLIYYSQIVNDFQKGDIAEGYSVSREKKESFPLTVTSAQKNPTAFYLCASSIGGRLTNTEAFFGQGTRLTVV.